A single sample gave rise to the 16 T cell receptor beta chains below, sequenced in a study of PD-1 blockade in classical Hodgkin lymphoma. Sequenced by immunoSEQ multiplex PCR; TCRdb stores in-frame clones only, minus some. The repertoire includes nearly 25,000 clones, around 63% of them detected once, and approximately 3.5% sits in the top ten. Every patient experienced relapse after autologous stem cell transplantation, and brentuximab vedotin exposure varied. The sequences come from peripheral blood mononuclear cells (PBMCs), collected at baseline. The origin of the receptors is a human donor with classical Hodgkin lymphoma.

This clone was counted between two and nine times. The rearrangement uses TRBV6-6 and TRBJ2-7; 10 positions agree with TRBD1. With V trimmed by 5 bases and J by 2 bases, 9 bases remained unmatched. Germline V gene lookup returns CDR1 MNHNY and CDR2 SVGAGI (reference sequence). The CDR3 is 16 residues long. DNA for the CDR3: TGTGCCAGCAGTGGTTTTAGAGGGACAGGGGCCTACGAGCAGTACTTC. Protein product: CASSGFRGTGAYEQYF.

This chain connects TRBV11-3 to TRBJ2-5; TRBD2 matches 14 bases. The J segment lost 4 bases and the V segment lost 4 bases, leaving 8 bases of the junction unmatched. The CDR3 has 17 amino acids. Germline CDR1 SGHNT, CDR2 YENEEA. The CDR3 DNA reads TGTGCCAGCAGCTCGGGACTAGCGGGGGATGAGGGAGAGACCCAGTACTTC. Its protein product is CASSSGLAGDEGETQYF. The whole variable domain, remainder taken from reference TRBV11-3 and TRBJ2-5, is EAGVVQSPRYKIIEKKQPVAFWCNPISGHNTLYWYLQNLGQGPELLIRYENEEAVDDSQLPKDRFSAERLKGVDSTLKIQPAELGDSAVYLCASSSGLAGDEGETQYFGPGTRLLVL.

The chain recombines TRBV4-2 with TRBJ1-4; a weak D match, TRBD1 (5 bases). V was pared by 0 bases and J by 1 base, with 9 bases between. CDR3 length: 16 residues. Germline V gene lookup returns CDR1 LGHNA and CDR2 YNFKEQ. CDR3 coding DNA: TGTGCCAGCAGCCAAGAGGGGCAGGGAACTAATGAAAAACTGTTTTTT. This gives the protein CASSQEGQGTNEKLFF.

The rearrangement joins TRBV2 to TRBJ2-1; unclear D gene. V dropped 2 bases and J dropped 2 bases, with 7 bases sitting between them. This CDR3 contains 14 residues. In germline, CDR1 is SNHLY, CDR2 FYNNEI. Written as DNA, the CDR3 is TGTGCCAGCAGTGAAAATCCCCCCTACAATGAGCAGTTCTTC. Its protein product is CASSENPPYNEQFF.

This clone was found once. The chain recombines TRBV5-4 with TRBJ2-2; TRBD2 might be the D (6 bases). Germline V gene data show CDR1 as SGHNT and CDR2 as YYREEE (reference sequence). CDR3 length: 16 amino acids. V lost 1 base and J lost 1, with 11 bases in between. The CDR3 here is CASSLPTGRNTGELFF. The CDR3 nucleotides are TGTGCCAGCAGCTTGCCTACCGGGAGGAACACCGGGGAGCTGTTTTTT.

The CDR3 bases are TGCGCCAGCAGCTACCACCGGGACTCTTCCATCAGCCTCCACTTT. It encodes CASSYHRDSSISLHF. V is TRBV5-1 and J is TRBJ1-6, with D tentatively TRBD1 (5 bases). The CDR3 spans 15 residues. Trimming left V 3 bases short and J 15 bases short, with 22 bases between. CDR1 and CDR2 (germline): SGHRS, YFSETQ.

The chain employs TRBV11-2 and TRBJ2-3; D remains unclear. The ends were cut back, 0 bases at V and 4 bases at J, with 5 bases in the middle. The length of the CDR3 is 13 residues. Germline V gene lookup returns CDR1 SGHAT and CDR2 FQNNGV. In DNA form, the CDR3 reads TGTGCCAGCAGCTTAGATGGAGCAGATACGCAGTATTTT. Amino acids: CASSLDGADTQYF.

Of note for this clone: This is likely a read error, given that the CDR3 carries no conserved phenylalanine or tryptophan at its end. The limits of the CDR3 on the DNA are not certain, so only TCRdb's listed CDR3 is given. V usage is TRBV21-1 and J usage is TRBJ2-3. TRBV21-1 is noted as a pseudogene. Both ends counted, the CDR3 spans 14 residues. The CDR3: CASSIGSRRGVRGI.

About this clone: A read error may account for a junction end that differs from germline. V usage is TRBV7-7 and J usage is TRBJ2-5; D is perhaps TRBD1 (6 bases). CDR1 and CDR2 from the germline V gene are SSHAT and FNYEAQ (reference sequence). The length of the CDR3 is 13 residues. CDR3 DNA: TGTGCTAGCAGAAAGACAGGTGAAGAGACCCAGTACTTC. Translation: CASRKTGEETQYF.

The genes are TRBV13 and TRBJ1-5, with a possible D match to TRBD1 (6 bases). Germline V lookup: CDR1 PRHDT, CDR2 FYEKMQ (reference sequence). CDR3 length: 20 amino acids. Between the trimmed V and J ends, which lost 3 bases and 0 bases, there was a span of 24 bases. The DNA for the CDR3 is TGTGCCAGCAGCTTTTCTCCGGGGGCCGAAAGACTCTATAGCAATCAGCCCCAGCATTTT. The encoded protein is CASSFSPGAERLYSNQPQHF.

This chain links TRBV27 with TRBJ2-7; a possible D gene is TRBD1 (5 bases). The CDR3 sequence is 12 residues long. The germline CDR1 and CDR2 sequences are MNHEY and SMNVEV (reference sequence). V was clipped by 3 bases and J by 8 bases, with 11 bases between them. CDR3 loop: CASSFSQGKQYF. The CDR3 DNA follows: TGTGCCAGCAGTTTTAGTCAGGGCAAGCAGTACTTC.

The CDR3 protein is CASPSGASTGEEDSPLHF. The CDR3 DNA follows: TGCGCCAGCCCCTCGGGCGCGAGCACCGGGGAGGAGGATTCACCCCTCCACTTT. This chain links TRBV23-1 with TRBJ1-6; no reliable D call. TRBV23-1 is classed as an ORF, of uncertain function. The V end lost 8 bases, the J end lost 8 bases, and 28 bases lay between the germline ends. The CDR3 runs to 18 residues.

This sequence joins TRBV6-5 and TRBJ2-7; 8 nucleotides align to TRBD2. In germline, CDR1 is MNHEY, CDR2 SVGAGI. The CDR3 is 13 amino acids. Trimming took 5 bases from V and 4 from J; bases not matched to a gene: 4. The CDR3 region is CASSRTSRYEQYF. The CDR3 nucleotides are TGTGCCAGCAGTAGGACTAGCCGATACGAGCAGTACTTC.

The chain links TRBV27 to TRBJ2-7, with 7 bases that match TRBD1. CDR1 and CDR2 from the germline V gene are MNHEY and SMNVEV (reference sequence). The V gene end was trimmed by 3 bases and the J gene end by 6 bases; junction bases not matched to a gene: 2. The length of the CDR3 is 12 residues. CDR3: CASSLAGGEQYF. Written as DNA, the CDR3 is TGTGCCAGCAGTTTGGCAGGGGGCGAGCAGTACTTC.

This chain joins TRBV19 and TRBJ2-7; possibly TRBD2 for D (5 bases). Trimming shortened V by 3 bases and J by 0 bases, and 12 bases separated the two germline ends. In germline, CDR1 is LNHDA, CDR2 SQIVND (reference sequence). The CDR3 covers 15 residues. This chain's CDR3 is CASSILGENSYEQYF. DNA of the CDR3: TGTGCCAGTAGTATCTTGGGAGAGAACTCCTACGAGCAGTACTTC.

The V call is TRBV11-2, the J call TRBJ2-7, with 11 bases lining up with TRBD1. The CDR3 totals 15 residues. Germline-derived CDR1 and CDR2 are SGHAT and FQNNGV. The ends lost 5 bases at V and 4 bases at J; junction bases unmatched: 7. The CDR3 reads CASSQDRGRPYEQYF. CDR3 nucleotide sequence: TGTGCCAGCAGCCAGGACAGGGGGCGCCCTTACGAGCAGTACTTC. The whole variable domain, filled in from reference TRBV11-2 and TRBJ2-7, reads EAGVAQSPRYKIIEKRQSVAFWCNPISGHATLYWYQQILGQGPKLLIQFQNNGVVDDSQLPKDRFSAERLKGVDSTLKIQPAKLEDSAVYLCASSQDRGRPYEQYFGPGTRLTVT.